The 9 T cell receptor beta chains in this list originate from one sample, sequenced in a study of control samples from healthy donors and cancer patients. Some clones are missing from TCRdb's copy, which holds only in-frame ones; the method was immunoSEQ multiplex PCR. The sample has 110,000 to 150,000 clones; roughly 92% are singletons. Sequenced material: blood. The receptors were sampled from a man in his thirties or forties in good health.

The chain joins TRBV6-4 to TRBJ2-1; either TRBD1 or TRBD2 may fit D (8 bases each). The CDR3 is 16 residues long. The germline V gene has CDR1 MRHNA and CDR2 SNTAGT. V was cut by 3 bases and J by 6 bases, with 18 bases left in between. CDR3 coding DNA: TGTGCCAGCAGTGAAAATAGCGGGACAGGTTCCAATGAGCAGTTCTTC. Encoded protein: CASSENSGTGSNEQFF.

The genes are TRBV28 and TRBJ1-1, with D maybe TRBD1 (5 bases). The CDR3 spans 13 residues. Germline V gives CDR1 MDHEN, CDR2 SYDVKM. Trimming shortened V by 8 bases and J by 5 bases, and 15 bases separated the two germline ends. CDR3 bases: TGTGCCAGCCTTCTGGGGCGAGGGACTGAAGCTTTCTTT. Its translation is CASLLGRGTEAFF.

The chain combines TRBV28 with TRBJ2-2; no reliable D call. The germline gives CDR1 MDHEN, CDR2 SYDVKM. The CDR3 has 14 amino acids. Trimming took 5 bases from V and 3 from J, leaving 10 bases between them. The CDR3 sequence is CASSTRLDTGELFF. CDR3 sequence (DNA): TGTGCCAGCAGTACCAGACTGGACACCGGGGAGCTGTTTTTT.

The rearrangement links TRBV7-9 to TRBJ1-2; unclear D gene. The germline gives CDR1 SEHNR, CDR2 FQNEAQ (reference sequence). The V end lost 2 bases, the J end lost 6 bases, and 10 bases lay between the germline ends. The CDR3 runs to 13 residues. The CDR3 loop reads CASSLSPVDGYTF. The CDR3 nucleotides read TGTGCCAGCAGCTTATCTCCCGTGGATGGCTACACCTTC. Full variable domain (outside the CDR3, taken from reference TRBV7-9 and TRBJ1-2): DTGVSQNPRHKITKRGQNVTFRCDPISEHNRLYWYRQTLGQGPEFLTYFQNEAQLEKSRLLSDRFSAERPKGSFSTLEIQRTEQGDSAMYLCASSLSPVDGYTFGSGTRLTVV.

The CDR3 here is CASRDLGQTHNEQYF. The DNA for the CDR3 is TGCGCCAGCAGGGACTTAGGGCAAACTCACAACGAGCAGTACTTC. This chain connects TRBV10-1 to TRBJ2-7; tentative D call: TRBD2 (5 bases). The V gene's germline CDR1 is WNHNN and CDR2 SYGVQD (reference sequence). The CDR3 is 15 amino acids. Trimming removed 6 bases from V and 5 bases from J, with 20 bases in between.

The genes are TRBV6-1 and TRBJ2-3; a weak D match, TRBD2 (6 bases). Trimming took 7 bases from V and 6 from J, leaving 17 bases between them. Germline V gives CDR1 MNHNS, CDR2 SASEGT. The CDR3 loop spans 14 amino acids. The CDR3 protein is CASIVEFGGDTQYF. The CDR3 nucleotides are TGTGCCAGCATTGTTGAGTTTGGGGGGGATACGCAGTATTTT.

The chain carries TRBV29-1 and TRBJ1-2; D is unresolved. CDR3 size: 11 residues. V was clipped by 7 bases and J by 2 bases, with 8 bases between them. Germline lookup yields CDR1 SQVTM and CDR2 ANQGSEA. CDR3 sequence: CSAVQNYGYTF. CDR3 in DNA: TGCAGCGCGGTCCAGAACTATGGCTACACCTTC.

The CDR3 spells CASRRAGVDQETQYF. The CDR3 coding sequence is TGTGCCAGCAGAAGAGCGGGAGTGGATCAAGAGACCCAGTACTTC. V is TRBV2 and J is TRBJ2-5; 8 nucleotides match TRBD2. This CDR3 is built from 15 residues. V dropped 6 bases and J dropped 2; count of bases not matched to a gene: 8. The germline V gene encodes CDR1 SNHLY and CDR2 FYNNEI. Full variable domain (missing parts from reference TRBV2 and TRBJ2-5): EPEVTQTPSHQVTQMGQEVILRCVPISNHLYFYWYRQILGQKVEFLVSFYNNEISEKSEIFDDQFSVERPDGSNFTLKIRSTKLEDSAMYFCASRRAGVDQETQYFGPGTRLLVL.

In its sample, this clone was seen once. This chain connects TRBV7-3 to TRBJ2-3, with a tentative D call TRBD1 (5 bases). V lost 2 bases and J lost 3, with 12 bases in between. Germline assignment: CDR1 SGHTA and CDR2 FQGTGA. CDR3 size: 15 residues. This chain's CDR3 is CASSLGSGNTDTQYF. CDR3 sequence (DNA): TGTGCCAGCAGCTTAGGTTCAGGGAATACAGATACGCAGTATTTT.